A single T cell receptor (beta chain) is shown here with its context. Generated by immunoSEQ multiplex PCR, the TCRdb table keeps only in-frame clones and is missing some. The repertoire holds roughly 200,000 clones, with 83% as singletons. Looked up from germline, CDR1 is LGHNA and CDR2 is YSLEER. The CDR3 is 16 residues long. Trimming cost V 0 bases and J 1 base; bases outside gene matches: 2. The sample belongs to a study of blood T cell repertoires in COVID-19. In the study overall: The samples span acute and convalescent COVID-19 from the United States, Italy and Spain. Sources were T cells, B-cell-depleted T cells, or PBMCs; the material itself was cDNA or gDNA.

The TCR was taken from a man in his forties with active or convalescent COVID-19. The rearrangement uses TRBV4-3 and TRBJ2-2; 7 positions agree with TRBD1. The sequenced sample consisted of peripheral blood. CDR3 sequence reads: CASSQEPGGNTGELFF. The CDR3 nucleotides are TGCGCCAGCAGCCAAGAGCCAGGGGGGAACACCGGGGAGCTGTTTTTT.